The present T cell receptor beta chain was sequenced within a study of long-term antiretroviral therapy in people with HIV. Survey-level immunoSEQ v3.0 assays were run. TCRdb's copy holds only in-frame clones and misses some; the assay was immunoSEQ multiplex PCR. There are about 18,000 clones in the sample; around 80% occur only once, and approximately 8.6% lies in the top ten. This CDR3 comprises 15 residues. The germline V gene encodes CDR1 LGHNA and CDR2 YNFKEQ. V lost 6 bases and J 2 bases, leaving 14 bases between the germline ends. The specimen comprised unsorted PBMCs, sampled at the start of antiretroviral therapy, before treatment. The sequence derives from a middle-aged woman with HIV. This chain joins TRBV4-2 and TRBJ1-3, with a possible D match to TRBD1 (5 bases). The CDR3 DNA sequence: TGTGCCAGCAGTCCTGAATGGACAACTGGAAACACCATATATTTT. Translation gives CASSPEWTTGNTIYF.